What follows describes a single T cell receptor beta chain. Its antigen is undetermined. From germline, CDR1 is SGHRS and CDR2 YFSETQ. Trimming took off 3 bases at V and 5 bases at J, with 14 bases between the two ends. The CDR3 loop spans 14 amino acids. The sample's time point: blood 2 weeks post-SBRT. As for treatment: 15 Gy SBRT to primary tumor, nephrectomy 4 weeks later. Blood was sampled at baseline, 2 weeks and 4 weeks after SBRT. Clear cell pathology was present in this patient's renal cell carcinoma. TCRdb's table, derived via immunoSEQ multiplex PCR, lists solely in-frame clones and lacks some. Of under 150,000 clones listed, 70% to 90% were seen once; the top ten hold 1.5% to 2%. This specimen belongs to a study of radiation and T cells in renal cell carcinoma. Study context: Nephrectomy followed 15 Gy stereotactic body radiation by 4 weeks.

Study-level results: Baseline intratumoral clonotype presence is unknown without pretreatment biopsies.

This specimen was blood, taken from a patient whose treatment included radiotherapy and nephrectomy. The chain is built from TRBV5-1 and TRBJ2-5; no reliable D call. The receptor was isolated from a woman in her sixties with renal cell carcinoma. This CDR3 reads CASSWTPKGETQYF. CDR3 sequence (DNA): TGCGCCAGCAGCTGGACGCCCAAAGGCGAGACCCAGTACTTC. Combining the CDR3 with reference TRBV5-1 and TRBJ2-5 gives the whole variable domain KAGVTQTPRYLIKTRGQQVTLSCSPISGHRSVSWYQQTPGQGLQFLFEYFSETQRNKGNFPGRFSGRQFSNSRSEMNVSTLELGDSALYLCASSWTPKGETQYFGPGTRLLVL.